This T cell receptor beta chain was identified in a study of regulatory T cells in long-lasting Graves disease. Time point of the sample: newly diagnosed GD, antithyroid drugs for less than 3 months. RNA from PBMCs was the source of the TCR library. CDR3 regions were amplified by Arm-PCR using iRepertoire HTBI primers to build TCR beta libraries. TCRdb processed the multiplex PCR reads anew with MiXCR; each CDR3 protein has one entry. Of 200,000 to 300,000 distinct CDR3 sequences detected, roughly a fifth appear once; the ten largest clones hold about 15%. The table lists this clonotype with many counts. The receptor was isolated from a female donor with Graves disease. The source was peripheral blood mononuclear cells (PBMCs), collected at new diagnosis, from a patient treated with antithyroid drugs.

The DNA for the CDR3 is TGTGCCAGCAGTCTCCCCGGGACAGAGCAGTTCTTC. Protein product: CASSLPGTEQFF. The chain combines TRBV12-3 or TRBV12-4 with TRBJ2-1, with D possibly TRBD1 on 6 matching bases. The CDR3 spans 12 residues. Trimming removed 5 bases from V and 10 bases from J, with 12 bases in between.